One sample yielded the 14 T cell receptor beta chains listed below, sequenced in a study of T cells after yellow fever vaccination. One entry per CDR3 protein, called by TCRdb with MiXCR from the 5' RACE reads. The sample shows hundreds of thousands of distinct CDR3 sequences, roughly 13% of them seen only once. The sample consisted of PBMCs, taken on the day of the yellow fever booster vaccination. The receptors here all came from a man aged 25-45 years who received the YFV17D yellow fever vaccine.

The V gene is TRBV20-1, the J gene TRBJ1-2; maybe TRBD1 (6 bases). The CDR3 length is 14 residues. In germline, CDR1 is DFQATT, CDR2 SNEGSKA (reference sequence). Trimming removed 2 bases at V and 4 bases at J, with 14 bases between. CDR3: CSARSGQTTYGYTF. The DNA of the CDR3 is TGCAGTGCTAGAAGCGGACAGACGACCTATGGCTACACCTTC.

This chain links TRBV20-1 with TRBJ2-7; 9 bases agree with TRBD1. Germline V gene data show CDR1 as DFQATT and CDR2 as SNEGSKA (reference sequence). The CDR3 consists of 15 residues. With 6 bases clipped from V and 1 base from J, the junction kept 10 bases outside the gene matches. In DNA, the CDR3 is TGCAGTGCGGGACAGGGCAGCACTAGTTCCTACGAGCAGTACTTC. Translation: CSAGQGSTSSYEQYF.

The table lists this clonotype with a few counts. The chain combines TRBV7-2 with TRBJ1-4; the D gene is possibly TRBD1 (6 bases). This CDR3 is 16 amino acids long. CDR1 is SGHTA and CDR2 is FQGNSA in the germline V gene. V shed 2 bases and J shed 3 bases, with 13 bases lying between them. CDR3 protein: CASSLRGGVANEKLFF. In DNA form, the CDR3 reads TGTGCCAGCAGCTTAAGAGGGGGGGTGGCTAATGAAAAACTGTTTTTT.

Only a few counts were recorded for this clonotype. The chain has TRBV20-1 and TRBJ2-3; 7 bases fit TRBD1. CDR3 size: 14 residues. Germline CDR1 and CDR2: DFQATT and SNEGSKA (reference sequence). V was clipped by 3 bases and J by 0 bases; unmatched bases: 3. In nucleotides, the CDR3 is TGCAGTGCTAGTTACAGGGGAAGCACAGATACGCAGTATTTT. It codes for CSASYRGSTDTQYF.

The genes are TRBV28 and TRBJ2-6; D ambiguous. The germline gives CDR1 MDHEN, CDR2 SYDVKM. The CDR3 is made up of 15 amino acids. V lost 6 bases and J 2 bases, leaving 11 bases between the germline ends. The CDR3 sequence is CASRTTETGANVLTF. CDR3 nucleotides: TGTGCCAGCAGAACGACGGAAACTGGGGCCAACGTCCTGACTTTC.

The CDR3: CASSGPGQTYEQYF. The CDR3 DNA follows: TGTGCCAGCAGCGGTCCGGGACAAACCTACGAGCAGTACTTC. This chain connects TRBV5-4 to TRBJ2-7, with D perhaps matching TRBD1 (6 bases). V was clipped by 4 bases and J by 2 bases, with 13 bases between them. The CDR3 has 14 amino acids. Germline V gene data show CDR1 as SGHNT and CDR2 as YYREEE (reference sequence).

The chain links TRBV27 to TRBJ2-7, with a tentative D call TRBD2 (5 bases). The germline CDR1 and CDR2 sequences are MNHEY and SMNVEV (reference sequence). The CDR3 totals 14 residues. V lost 4 bases, J lost 7 bases, and 17 bases lay in between. CDR3 sequence reads: CASSYWERPGEQYF. The CDR3 DNA sequence: TGTGCCAGCAGTTATTGGGAGAGACCGGGAGAGCAGTACTTC.

The rearrangement uses TRBV20-1 and TRBJ2-1; 11 nucleotides agree with TRBD2. Unmatched junction bases numbered 1, after V lost 2 bases and J lost 4 bases. This CDR3 is 14 amino acids long. The germline CDR1 and CDR2 sequences are DFQATT and SNEGSKA (reference sequence). This CDR3 reads CSARIAGGYNEQFF. The CDR3 DNA reads TGCAGTGCTAGAATAGCGGGAGGGTACAATGAGCAGTTCTTC.

CDR3 sequence: CSANAGTGVADTQYF. The DNA for the CDR3 is TGCAGTGCTAACGCCGGGACAGGGGTGGCAGATACGCAGTATTTT. The chain recombines TRBV20-1 with TRBJ2-3; 10 nucleotides match TRBD1. Germline loops: CDR1 DFQATT, CDR2 SNEGSKA (reference sequence). This CDR3 is built from 15 residues. Trimming at V came to 4 bases and at J to 4 bases, leaving 8 bases not matched to a gene.

V usage is TRBV4-1 and J usage is TRBJ2-1; the D is unclear. Germline CDR1 is MGHRA and CDR2 is YSYEKL. The germline V and J ends were trimmed by 2 bases and 0 bases, with 14 bases remaining between them. There are 17 residues in the CDR3. The CDR3 here is CASSQPAEFSSYNEQFF. The DNA of the CDR3 is TGCGCCAGCAGCCAACCTGCAGAGTTTAGCTCCTACAATGAGCAGTTCTTC.

The sample holds one count of this clonotype. The rearrangement uses TRBV5-1 and TRBJ1-1; D is perhaps TRBD1 (6 bases). Germline V gene lookup returns CDR1 SGHRS and CDR2 YFSETQ. This CDR3 has 15 amino acids. Trimming stripped 0 bases from V and 7 bases from J, with 16 bases between. The CDR3 is CASSLGGGRHSEAFF. The DNA of the CDR3 is TGCGCCAGCAGCTTGGGAGGGGGACGGCACAGTGAAGCTTTCTTT.

The chain joins TRBV5-5 to TRBJ2-5; possibly TRBD1 or TRBD2 for D (5 bases each). V was shortened by 5 bases and J by 3 bases, with 14 bases between the two germline ends. The CDR3 runs to 14 residues. Germline loops: CDR1 SGHKS, CDR2 YYEKEE (reference sequence). In DNA, the CDR3 is TGTGCCAGCAGAGCCGGGACCGCAGAAGAGACCCAGTACTTC. Translation gives CASRAGTAEETQYF.

The CDR3 DNA sequence: TGTGCCAGCAGTACGTCTAGCGGGTCCGTTGGGGAGCTGTTTTTT. It encodes CASSTSSGSVGELFF. The chain carries TRBV2 and TRBJ2-2, with 8 bases matching TRBD2. The CDR3 has 15 amino acids. The V and J ends lost 5 bases and 8 bases, in that order; junction bases with no gene match: 10. CDR1 and CDR2 from the germline V gene are SNHLY and FYNNEI.

V is TRBV12-3 or TRBV12-4 and J is TRBJ2-2; 9 bases agree with TRBD1. CDR3 size: 17 residues. V lost 2 bases and J lost 4; bases outside the gene matches: 8. CDR3 loop: CASSLFPGTGTTGELFF. For the CDR3, the DNA is TGTGCCAGCAGTTTATTCCCTGGGACAGGGACCACCGGGGAGCTGTTTTTT.